This entry concerns a single T cell receptor (beta chain). Its antigen is currently unknown. This donor's record omits CMV serostatus. CDR3 length: 13 amino acids. Germline CDR1 SGHNT, CDR2 YENEEA. V lost 5 bases, J lost 2 bases, and 8 bases lay in between. With 60 Vbeta and 13 Jbeta primers, the PCR was carried out. Only in-frame clones appear in the TCRdb table, and some are missing; sequencing was by immunoSEQ multiplex PCR. The sample records some 170,000 clones, 72% being singletons. The data derive from a study of cytomegalovirus exposure and HLA in healthy donors. Study-wide results and caveats: Likely technical artifact: a cluster of highly shared sequence variants. A later analysis revealed that TCR association rates differed between HLA loci, peaking at DRB1 and bottoming out at HLA-C.

The sample comprised PBMCs. The chain links TRBV11-3 to TRBJ2-3, with D unclear. The source is a human donor in good health. CDR3 coding DNA: TGTGCCAGCAGCCCCGTGTACACAGATACGCAGTATTTT. Its protein product is CASSPVYTDTQYF.